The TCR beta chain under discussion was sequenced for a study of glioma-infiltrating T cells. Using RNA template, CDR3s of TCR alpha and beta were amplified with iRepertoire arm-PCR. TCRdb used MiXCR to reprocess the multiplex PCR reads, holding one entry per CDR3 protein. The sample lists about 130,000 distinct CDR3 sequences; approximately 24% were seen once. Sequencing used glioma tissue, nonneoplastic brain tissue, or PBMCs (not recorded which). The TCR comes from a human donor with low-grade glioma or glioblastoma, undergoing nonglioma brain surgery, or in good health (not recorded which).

In nucleotides, the CDR3 is TGTGCCAGCAGCATCGGACTAGCGGGGGATGAGCAGTTCTTC. Protein sequence: CASSIGLAGDEQFF. This chain joins TRBV7-3 and TRBJ2-1, with 13 bases that match TRBD2. Germline loops: CDR1 SGHTA, CDR2 FQGTGA. Trimming cost V 5 bases and J 8 bases; bases outside gene matches: 3. CDR3 size: 14 residues.